This T cell receptor (beta chain) originates from a study of blood T cell repertoires in COVID-19 (dated by TCRdb to 2018 to 2020). About the investigation overall: Samples covering the acute and convalescent phases of COVID-19 were provided by collaborators in the United States, Italy and Spain. The prospective study material was composed of cDNA or gDNA derived from T cells, B-cell-depleted T cells, or PBMCs. The dataset comprised deeply sampled blood TCRbeta repertoires from subjects exposed to, actively infected with, or recovered from COVID-19. The repertoires were released in a freely available public database intended as a resource for research on the immune response to SARS-CoV-2. The samples were drawn from two sources: the first 160 participants of the ongoing ImmuneRACE study, and 1,000 to 1,500 subjects contributed by 6 global collaborators. The sample metadata nearly always contained a de-identified subject ID, COVID-19 status, age in years and sex. Where available, HLA class I and class II types were taken from metadata supplied by the sample provider and were not determined by assay-based typing.

TCRbeta CDR3 regions were amplified from genomic DNA by means of the immunoSEQ Assay, a bias-controlled multiplex PCR. Per the authors' processing: The number of nucleated cells in each sample was estimated by amplification of reference gene primers within the assay. Sequence reads were collapsed and filtered to measure the absolute abundance of every unique TCRbeta CDR3 rearrangement. For each sample, productive Simpson clonality was calculated as the square root of Simpson's diversity index across productive rearrangements. TCRdb limited this immuneACCESS table to in-frame rearrangements with V and J called. A share of clones is missing; checked studies link under half to unresolved V genes, and the rest is unexplained. V, J and clone size are taken as reported in that table, and D and trimming were inferred from the DNA itself. This sample is represented by 200,000 to 250,000 clones; 84% of them were singletons. The ten largest clones take up approximately 6.6% of the sample.

The germline V and J ends show losses of 4 bases and 1 base respectively, and no gene match explains 3 bases of the junction. There are 14 amino acids in the CDR3, from cysteine to phenylalanine inclusive. Kept here is only the CDR3 DNA, which spans 42 bases and is read in frame from base 1. Per the germline V gene, MDHEN is the CDR1 and SYDVKM is the CDR2. Participants in the prospective study were enrolled through a virtual design, were aged about 18 to 90 years, and lived in 24 United States geographic areas. In the prospective study, participants were assigned to cohorts based on the clinical history participants reported in a screening survey and a study questionnaire. Recovered participants in ImmuneRACE Cohort 3 were defined as having two consecutive negative NP/OP PCR tests, clearance from a healthcare professional, or resolution of symptoms. In the prospective study, mobile phlebotomists collected whole blood, serum and a nasopharyngeal or oropharyngeal swab from each participant. Additional blood draws and questionnaires over an approximately 2-month period could optionally be provided by prospective study participants. Before DNA extraction, blood samples from the prospective study were shipped at room temperature or frozen.

Comment on this clone: Its specific antigen is unknown. No base quality values were provided; no much bigger clone lies one nucleotide off.

Summary of the overall study and its limitations: The quantity of clinical and demographic metadata differed by source and by participant and was supplied without curation.

Recombination connected TRBV28 to TRBJ1-1; 7 bases in the middle match TRBD1. The receptor comes from a woman aged 35 to 49 who had recovered from COVID-19. Sequencing input: PBMCs or T cells enriched from blood (not recorded which). The sequence in DNA is TGTGCCAGCAGTTCAGGGGGAACGAACACTGAAGCTTTCTTT. This is translated as CASSSGGTNTEAFF.